This T cell receptor beta chain is drawn from a study of cytomegalovirus exposure and HLA in healthy donors. Overall study results and limits: In a later analysis, specific HLA alleles were associated with over 15,000 TCR beta sequences at a 0.05 false discovery rate. Common viral pathogens seemed, in a later analysis, to connect with several of the most significant clusters.

Note on this clone: Its cognate antigen is unknown.

Both 60 Vbeta primers and 13 Jbeta primers went into the PCR. Clones were sequenced by immunoSEQ multiplex PCR, and TCRdb holds only the in-frame ones, with some missing. The sample data list around 70,000 clones. Sequenced sample: PBMCs. The origin of this receptor is a female donor in good health and CMV-seropositive.

The CDR3 sequence is CASSSWTGGSYEQYF. As DNA, the CDR3 is TGTGCCAGCAGTTCGTGGACAGGGGGCTCCTACGAGCAGTACTTC. The chain couples TRBV6-5 to TRBJ2-7; TRBD1 agrees at 10 bases. The germline CDR1 and CDR2 sequences are MNHEY and SVGAGI. Losses at the gene ends were 4 bases for V and 0 bases for J; bases not matched to a gene: 3. The CDR3 covers 15 residues.